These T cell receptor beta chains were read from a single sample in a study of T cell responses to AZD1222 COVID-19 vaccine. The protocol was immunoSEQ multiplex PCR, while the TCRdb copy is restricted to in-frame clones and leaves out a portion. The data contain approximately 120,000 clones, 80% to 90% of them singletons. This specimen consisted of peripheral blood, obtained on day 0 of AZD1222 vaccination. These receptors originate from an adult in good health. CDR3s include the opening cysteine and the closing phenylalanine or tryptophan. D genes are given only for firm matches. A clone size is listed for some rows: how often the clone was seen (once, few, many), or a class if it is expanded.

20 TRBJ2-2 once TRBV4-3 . CASSQNIYWGGPYGTGELFF TGCGCCAGCAGCCAGAATATCTACTGGGGGGGGCCCTACGGCACCGGGGAGCTGTTTTTT
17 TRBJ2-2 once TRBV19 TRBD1 CASRLSDRGRRTGELFF TGTGCCAGTAGGCTTTCCGACAGGGGGCGGAGGACCGGGGAGCTGTTTTTT
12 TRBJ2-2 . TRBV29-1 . CSVEGGTGELFF TGCAGCGTTGAAGGGGGGACCGGGGAGCTGTTTTTT
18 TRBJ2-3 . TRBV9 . CASSVAGLGSRGTDTQYF TGTGCCAGCAGCGTAGCGGGGTTGGGGAGTCGGGGCACAGATACGCAGTATTTT
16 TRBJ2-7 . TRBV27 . CASSLYSRGGGYEQYF TGTGCCAGCAGTTTATACTCCAGGGGAGGGGGCTACGAGCAGTACTTC
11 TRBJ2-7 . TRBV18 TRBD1 CASSEGDRAHF TGTGCCAGCTCCGAGGGGGACAGGGCCCACTTC
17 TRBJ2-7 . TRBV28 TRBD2 CASSLNSLAGGPGEQYF TGTGCCAGCAGTTTAAATTCCCTAGCGGGAGGGCCCGGCGAGCAGTACTTC
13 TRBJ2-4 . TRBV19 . CASSIFTSRIQYF TGTGCCAGTAGTATCTTTACCTCCCGTATTCAGTACTTC
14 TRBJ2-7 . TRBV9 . CASGEGGSAYEQYF TGTGCCAGCGGCGAAGGGGGGTCCGCCTACGAGCAGTACTTC
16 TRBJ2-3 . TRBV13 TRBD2 CASSFDSGSGVDTQYF TGTGCCAGCAGCTTTGATAGCGGGAGTGGGGTAGATACGCAGTATTTT
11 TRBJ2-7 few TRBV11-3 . CASSLRDEQYF TGTGCCAGCAGCCTTAGGGACGAGCAGTACTTC
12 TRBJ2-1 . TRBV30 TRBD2 CAWGGSRNEQFF TGTGCCTGGGGCGGGAGCCGAAATGAGCAGTTCTTC
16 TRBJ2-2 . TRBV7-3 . CASSLNQGGGTGELFF TGTGCCAGCAGCTTAAATCAGGGCGGTGGCACCGGGGAGCTGTTTTTT
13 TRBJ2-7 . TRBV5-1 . CASSLGVSGEQYF TGCGCCAGCAGCCTAGGGGTCTCCGGCGAGCAGTACTTC
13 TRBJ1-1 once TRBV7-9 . CASSRLLNTEAFF TGTGCCAGCAGTAGACTGCTGAACACTGAAGCTTTCTTT
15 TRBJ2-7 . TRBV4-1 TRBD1 CASSQAGTGGYEQYF TGCGCCAGCAGCCAGGCCGGGACAGGGGGCTACGAGCAGTACTTC
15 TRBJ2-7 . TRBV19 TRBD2 CASSMTTSGTYEQYF TGTGCCAGTAGTATGACGACTAGCGGGACATACGAGCAGTACTTC
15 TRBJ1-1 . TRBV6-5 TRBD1 CASSPDREGRTEAFF TGTGCCAGCAGTCCCGACAGGGAAGGAAGGACTGAAGCTTTCTTT
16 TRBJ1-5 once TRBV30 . CAWSAEGLTWNQPQHF TGTGCCTGGAGTGCCGAAGGATTAACCTGGAATCAGCCCCAGCATTTT
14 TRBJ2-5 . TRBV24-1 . CATSDLSQQETQYF TGTGCCACCAGTGATTTGAGTCAGCAAGAGACCCAGTACTTC
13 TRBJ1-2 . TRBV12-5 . CASGLTGLYGYTF TGTGCTAGTGGCTTGACAGGACTATATGGCTACACCTTC
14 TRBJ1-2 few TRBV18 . CASSPVGRSMGYTF TGTGCCAGCTCACCAGTGGGTCGGTCTATGGGCTACACCTTC
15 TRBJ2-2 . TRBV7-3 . CASSPDLGGPGELFF TGTGCCAGCAGCCCGGACTTAGGAGGTCCAGGGGAGCTGTTTTTT
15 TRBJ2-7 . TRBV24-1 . CATSDRPGGGDEQYF TGTGCCACCAGTGACAGACCGGGCGGTGGGGACGAGCAGTACTTC
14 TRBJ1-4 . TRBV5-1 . CASSLDRVREKLFF TGCGCCAGCAGCTTGGACAGGGTGAGGGAAAAACTGTTTTTT
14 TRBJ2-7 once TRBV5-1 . CASSQYGESYEQYF TGCGCCAGCAGCCAATACGGCGAATCCTACGAGCAGTACTTC
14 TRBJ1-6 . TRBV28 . CASSFTERGSPLHF TGTGCCAGCAGTTTTACGGAGAGGGGTTCACCCCTCCACTTT
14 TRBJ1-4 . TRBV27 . CASSFRFVGGTLFF TGTGCCAGCAGTTTTAGATTCGTCGGCGGGACACTGTTTTTT
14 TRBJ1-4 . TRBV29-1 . CSVDKAAGNEKLFF TGCAGCGTTGATAAAGCCGCGGGGAATGAAAAACTGTTTTTT
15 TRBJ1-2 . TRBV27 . CASSLSGGYGYGYTF TGTGCCAGCAGTTTATCTGGGGGGTACGGGTATGGCTACACCTTC
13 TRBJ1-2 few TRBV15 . CATSSLFGYGYTF TGTGCCACCAGCAGTCTCTTCGGCTATGGCTACACCTTC
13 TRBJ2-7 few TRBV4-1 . CASSQVGPLEQYF TGCGCCAGCAGCCAAGTAGGCCCCCTCGAGCAGTACTTC
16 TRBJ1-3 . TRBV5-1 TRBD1 CASSLDGTASGNTIYF TGCGCCAGCAGCTTGGATGGGACAGCTTCTGGAAACACCATATATTTT
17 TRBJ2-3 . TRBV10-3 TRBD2 CAIRSLAGGYNTDTQYF TGTGCCATCAGATCATTAGCGGGAGGGTATAACACAGATACGCAGTATTTT
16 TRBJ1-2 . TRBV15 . CATSRNPPGDTRNYTF TGTGCCACCAGCAGAAATCCCCCGGGGGACACCCGTAACTACACCTTC
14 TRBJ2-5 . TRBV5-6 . CASSLILALETQYF TGTGCCAGCAGCTTAATTCTAGCGTTGGAGACCCAGTACTTC